This TCR beta chain stems from a study of shared clonotypes between healthy human individuals (dated by TCRdb to about 2020). With respect to the entire study: A couple of women and a few men aged 18 to 49 years were included in the cohort. For each donor, three plates each were used for CD4 naive and CD4 memory, two plates were used for CD8 naive, and one plate was used for CD8 memory. The study deeply sequenced blood TCR repertoires of about five healthy adults to estimate repertoire size and the extent of clonotype sharing between individuals. To increase sequencing depth and limit assay-specific biases, different laboratories used diverse techniques to prepare libraries and sequence TCR repertoires. Per donor, leukapheresis produced somewhere between about 0.9 and 10 billion PBMCs. Overall study results and their limits: Estimated clonotype richness was generally larger for naive than for memory subsets. Higher generation probabilities were observed for clonotypes shared by all four sorted-subset donors than for non-shared clonotypes. Sampling was restricted to blood, and TCR repertoires in tissue are likely to differ from TCR repertoires in blood. Based on pairwise subsampling, the degree of clonotype sharing among donors was expected to be affected by sequencing depth. The small number of donors limited the genetic and exposure-history diversity represented. Sharing across a few donors was observed for approximately 5% of naive CD4, over 3% of naive CD8, 2.3% of memory CD4, and around 0.44% of memory CD8 clonotypes. Incomplete sequencing was indicated by rarefaction of sorted-subset datasets, despite the large sequencing depth.

Using the deep immunoSEQ assay, multiplex PCR amplified TCR CDR3 regions from genomic DNA. For each cell subset, the extracted genomic DNA was distributed evenly across all wells of several immunoSEQ 96-well plates, and each plate served as one replicate. For sorted subsets, about 0.2 ug genomic DNA, equal to tens of thousands of T cell genomes, was loaded into each replicate PCR. Purified libraries were measured with a Qubit 3.0 fluorometer, size-checked on a Bioanalyzer 2100, and measured again with the KAPA Library Quantification kit. Every immunoSEQ 96-well plate was sequenced on a dedicated single-read 150-cycle Illumina NextSeq 550 flow cell. For the original study's pipeline: Because only junctional sequences without quality scores were contained in the immunoSEQ output, filtering matching that applied to full-length reads could not be performed. To assign V/J genes and CDR3, sequences were annotated against IMGT germline references using PyIR, a Python wrapper for IgBLAST v1.9. Reads were filtered out if the reads had weak V/J assignments (E-value above 1e-6), no CDR3, stop codons, out-of-frame junctions, or ambiguous translated residues. V3J clonotypes were defined as sequences sharing the same inferred V gene, J gene, and CDR3 amino acid sequence. Percentage overlap between repertoires was calculated by dividing the number of shared unique clonotypes by the size of the smaller repertoire. Three approaches were used to assess repertoire richness: RTK rarefaction, the Chao1 estimator, and Recon v2.1 estimates of unobserved clonotypes. Generation probabilities for all TCRbeta clonotypes obtained by the gDNA method from a handful of donors were computed using OLGA. The table comes from immuneACCESS by way of TCRdb, which keeps in-frame sequences with V and J called. Part of the clones is missing from these tables; in studies checked, under half for an unresolved V gene and the rest for unknown reasons. V and J calls and clone size come straight from that table; D and trimming were deduced from the DNA. Across this sample there are over 2 million clones, with roughly 94% seen only once. The top ten constitute more than 0.1% of the sample.

For this clone: The target of this receptor is not known. No clone much larger than this one lies a single base away; base qualities are absent.

CDR1 and CDR2 are read off the germline V gene (reference sequence) as LNHNV and YYDKDF. V is pared back by 5 bases and J by 5 bases, with 10 bases lying between the germline termini. The CDR3 holds 13 amino acids from the cysteine to the phenylalanine. Only the CDR3 part of the read is kept: 39 bases, read in frame from the first base. The donors were healthy, HIV-negative adults who had no recently reported acute infections or vaccinations. Every donor was a Caucasian adult living in Nashville, Tennessee, USA. Magnetic negative selection was used to enrich CD4+ T cells, after which naive cells were positively selected on CD45RA and the negative fraction became the memory subset. After blood collection by leukapheresis, PBMCs were isolated using Ficoll-Histopaque density gradient centrifugation and then cryopreserved in the vapor phase of liquid nitrogen. Analytical flow cytometry was used to check the purity and quantity of every magnetically sorted T cell population. From each sorted fraction, genomic DNA was isolated and quantified by UV absorbance on a Nanodrop 2000c.

The chain links TRBV15 with TRBJ1-3; matching of 5 bases hints at TRBD1 as the D gene. Input material: naive CD4+ T cells sorted from blood. Sample cell subset or site, as interpreted from the label and publication: CD45RA+ positively selected. The sequence was obtained from a man aged 18 to 29 in good health. The CDR3 amino acid sequence is: CATSGGARNTIYF. The nucleotides are TGTGCCACCAGCGGAGGGGCTAGAAACACCATATATTTT.